Below, one T cell receptor (beta chain) is given with its context. Antigen specificity is unknown. The CDR3 covers 17 residues. Germline V gene data show CDR1 as SEHNR and CDR2 as FQNEAQ (reference sequence). V lost 1 base, J lost 0 bases, and 13 bases lay in between. The sample comes from a study of T-cell memory formation after mild COVID-19. Overall study context: Clusters of TCRs were largely donor specific.

MiXCR was run by TCRdb on the 5' RACE reads, yielding one entry per CDR3 protein. The table shows about 560,000 distinct CDR3 sequences, with approximately 21% occurring only once. Study-level results: Researchers found some responding clones in pre-infection memory, a sign that cross-reactive memory joined.

This sequence originates from an adult woman who had mild COVID-19 (a few samples of this study predate the infection). Cell type and time point are not known. The chain employs TRBV7-9 and TRBJ2-1; D is possibly TRBD2 (6 bases). What was sequenced was PBMCs or a T cell subset sorted from them (not recorded which). The CDR3 nucleotides read TGTGCCAGCAGCTTAGAACTAGCCGAGGGCTCCTACAATGAGCAGTTCTTC. Protein sequence: CASSLELAEGSYNEQFF.